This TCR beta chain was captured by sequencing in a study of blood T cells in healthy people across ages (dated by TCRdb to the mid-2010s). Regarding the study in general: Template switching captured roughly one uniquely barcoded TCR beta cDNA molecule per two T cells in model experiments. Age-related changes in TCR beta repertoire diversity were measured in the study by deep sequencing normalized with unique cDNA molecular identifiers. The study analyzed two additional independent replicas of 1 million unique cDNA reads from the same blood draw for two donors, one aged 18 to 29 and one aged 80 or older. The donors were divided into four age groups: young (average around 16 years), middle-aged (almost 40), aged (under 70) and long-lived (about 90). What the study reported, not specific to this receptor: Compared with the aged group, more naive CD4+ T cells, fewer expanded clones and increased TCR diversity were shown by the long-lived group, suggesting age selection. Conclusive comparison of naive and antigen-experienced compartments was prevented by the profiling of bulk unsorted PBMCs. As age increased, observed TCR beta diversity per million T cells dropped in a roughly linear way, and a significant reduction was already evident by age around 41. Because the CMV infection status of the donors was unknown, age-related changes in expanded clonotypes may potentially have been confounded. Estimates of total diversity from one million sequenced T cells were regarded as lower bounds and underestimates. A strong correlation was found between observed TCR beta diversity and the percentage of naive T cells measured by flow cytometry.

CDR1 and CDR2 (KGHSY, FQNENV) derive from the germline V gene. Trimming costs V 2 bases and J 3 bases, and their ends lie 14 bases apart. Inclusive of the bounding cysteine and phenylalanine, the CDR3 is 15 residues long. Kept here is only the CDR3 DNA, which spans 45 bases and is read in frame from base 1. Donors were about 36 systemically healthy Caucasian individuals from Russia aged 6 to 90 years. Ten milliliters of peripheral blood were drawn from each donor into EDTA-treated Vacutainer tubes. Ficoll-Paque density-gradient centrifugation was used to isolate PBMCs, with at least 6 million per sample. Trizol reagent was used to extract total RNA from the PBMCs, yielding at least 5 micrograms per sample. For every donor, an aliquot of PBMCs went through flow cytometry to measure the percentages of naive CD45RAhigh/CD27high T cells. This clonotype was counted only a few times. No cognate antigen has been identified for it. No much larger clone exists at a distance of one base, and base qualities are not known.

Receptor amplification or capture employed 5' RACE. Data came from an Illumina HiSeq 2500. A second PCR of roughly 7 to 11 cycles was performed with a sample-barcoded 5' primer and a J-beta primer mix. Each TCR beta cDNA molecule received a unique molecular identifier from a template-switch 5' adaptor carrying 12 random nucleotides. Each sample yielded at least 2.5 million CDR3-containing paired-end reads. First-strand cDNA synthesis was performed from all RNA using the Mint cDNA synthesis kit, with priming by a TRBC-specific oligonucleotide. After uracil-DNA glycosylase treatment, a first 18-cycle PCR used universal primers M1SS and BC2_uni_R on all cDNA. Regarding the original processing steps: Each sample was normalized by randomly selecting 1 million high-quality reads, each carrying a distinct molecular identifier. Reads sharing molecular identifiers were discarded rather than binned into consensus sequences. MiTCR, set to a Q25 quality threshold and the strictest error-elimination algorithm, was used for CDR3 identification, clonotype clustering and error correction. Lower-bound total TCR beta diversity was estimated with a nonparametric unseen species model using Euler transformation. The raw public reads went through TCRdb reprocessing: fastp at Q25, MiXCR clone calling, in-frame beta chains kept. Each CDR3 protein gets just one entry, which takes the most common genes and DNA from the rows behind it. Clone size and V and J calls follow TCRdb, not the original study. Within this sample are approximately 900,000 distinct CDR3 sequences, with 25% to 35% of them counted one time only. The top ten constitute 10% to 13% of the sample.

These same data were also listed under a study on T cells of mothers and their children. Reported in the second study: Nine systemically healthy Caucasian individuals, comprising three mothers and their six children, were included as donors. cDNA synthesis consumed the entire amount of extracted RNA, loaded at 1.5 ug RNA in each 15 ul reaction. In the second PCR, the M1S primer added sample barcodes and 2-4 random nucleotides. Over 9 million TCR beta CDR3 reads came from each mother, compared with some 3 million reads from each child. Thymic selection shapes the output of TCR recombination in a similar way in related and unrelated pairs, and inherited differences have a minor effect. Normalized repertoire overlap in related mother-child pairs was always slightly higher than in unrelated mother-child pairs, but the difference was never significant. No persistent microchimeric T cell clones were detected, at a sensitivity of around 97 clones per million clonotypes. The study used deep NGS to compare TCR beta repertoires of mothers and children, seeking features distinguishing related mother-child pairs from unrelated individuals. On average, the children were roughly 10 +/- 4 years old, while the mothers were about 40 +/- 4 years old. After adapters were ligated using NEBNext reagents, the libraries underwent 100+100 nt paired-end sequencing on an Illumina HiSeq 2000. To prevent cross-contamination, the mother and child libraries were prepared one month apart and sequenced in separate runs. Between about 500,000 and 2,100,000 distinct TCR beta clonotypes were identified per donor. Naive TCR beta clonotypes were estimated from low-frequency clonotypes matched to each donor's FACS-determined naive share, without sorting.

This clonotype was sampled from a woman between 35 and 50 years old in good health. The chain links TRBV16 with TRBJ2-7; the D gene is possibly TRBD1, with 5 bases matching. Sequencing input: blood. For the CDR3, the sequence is CASSQPKGNFYEQYF. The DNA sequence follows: TGTGCCAGCAGCCAACCGAAGGGGAATTTCTACGAGCAGTACTTC.